This passage covers 9 T cell receptor beta chains from one sample sequenced in a study of T cells after yellow fever vaccination. TCRdb analysed the 5' RACE reads with MiXCR anew, one entry per CDR3 protein. The sample has hundreds of thousands of distinct CDR3 sequences, approximately 16% seen once. Material: PBMCs, obtained about 5 days after the first yellow fever vaccination. These receptors all stem from a man aged 18 to 35 who received the YFV17D yellow fever vaccine.

The genes are TRBV29-1 and TRBJ1-1; no firm D call. Trimming pared 4 bases from V and 9 bases from J, leaving 12 bases between. Germline CDR1 reads SQVTM; CDR2 reads ANQGSEA. This CDR3 contains 11 residues. The CDR3 DNA reads TGCAGCGTTGGGGTTGGGGATCAAGCTTTCTTT. Protein sequence: CSVGVGDQAFF. The whole variable domain, filled in from reference TRBV29-1 and TRBJ1-1, reads SAVISQKPSRDICQRGTSLTIQCQVDSQVTMMFWYRQQPGQSLTLIATANQGSEATYESGFVIDKFPISRPNLTFSTLTVSNMSPEDSSIYLCSVGVGDQAFFGQGTRLTVV.

This clonotype has just a few counts. V usage is TRBV27 and J usage is TRBJ2-1, with D perhaps matching TRBD1 or TRBD2 (7 bases each). The V gene lost 8 bases and the J gene lost 3 bases, with 14 bases spanning the gap. The CDR3 covers 14 residues. Germline-derived CDR1 and CDR2 are MNHEY and SMNVEV (reference sequence). CDR3 protein: CASARGGNYNEQFF. In DNA, the CDR3 is TGTGCCAGCGCCAGGGGGGGCAACTACAATGAGCAGTTCTTC.

The gene calls are TRBV7-2 and TRBJ1-1, with TRBD1 matching over 7 bases. This CDR3 region has 15 residues. Germline CDR1 SGHTA, CDR2 FQGNSA. The ends lost 3 bases at V and 8 bases at J; junction bases unmatched: 12. The CDR3 loop is CASSFISIQGNEAFF. Written as DNA, the CDR3 is TGTGCCAGCAGCTTCATCTCAATACAGGGGAACGAAGCTTTCTTT.

This clonotype was counted ten times or more. The rearrangement links TRBV4-3 to TRBJ2-1, with D perhaps TRBD2 (7 bases). In germline, CDR1 is LGHNA, CDR2 YSLEER. This CDR3 is built from 18 residues. V lost 0 bases to trimming and J lost 8 bases, with 23 bases between them. CDR3 amino acids: CASSQETGGGVGGHEQFF. CDR3 in DNA: TGCGCCAGCAGCCAAGAGACGGGGGGCGGGGTTGGGGGCCATGAGCAGTTCTTC.

The rearrangement joins TRBV12-3 or TRBV12-4 to TRBJ2-7; D remains ambiguous. Trimming pared 6 bases from V and 2 bases from J, leaving 11 bases between. CDR3 length: 13 residues. This chain's CDR3 is CASSAKRAYEQYV. Here the CDR3 DNA reads TGTGCCAGCAGCGCTAAGAGAGCCTACGAGCAGTACGTC.

The V gene is TRBV4-1, the J gene TRBJ2-1; possible D gene TRBD2, 6 bases. The V end was cut by 4 bases, the J end by 7 bases, with 20 bases between. This CDR3 spans 16 amino acids. CDR1 MGHRA and CDR2 YSYEKL come from the germline V gene. Here the CDR3 DNA reads TGCGCCAGCAGCCCAGTCGGGCAGGGAGGTAAAAATGAGCAGTTCTTC. This gives the protein CASSPVGQGGKNEQFF.

This clonotype was recorded many times. The chain uses TRBV5-1 and TRBJ1-1, with 7 positions matching TRBD1. CDR1 and CDR2 from the germline V gene are SGHRS and YFSETQ. This CDR3 is built from 15 residues. J was trimmed by 5 bases and V by 4 bases; bases with no gene match: 11. Here the CDR3 DNA reads TGCGCCAGCAGCGATACACGACAGGGAGAAACTGAAGCTTTCTTT. Translation gives CASSDTRQGETEAFF.

There are a few counts of this clonotype. The genes are TRBV6-1 and TRBJ1-6; D is perhaps TRBD1 (6 bases). V lost 4 bases and J 8 bases, leaving 9 bases between the germline ends. This CDR3 spans 13 amino acids. Per the germline V gene, CDR1 is MNHNS and CDR2 is SASEGT. The CDR3 bases are TGTGCCAGCAGTGGGACAGCGCATTCACCCCTCCACTTT. Its translation is CASSGTAHSPLHF.

The chain links TRBV20-1 to TRBJ2-7, with a tentative D call TRBD1 (5 bases). The CDR3 is 14 amino acids. Germline V gene data show CDR1 as DFQATT and CDR2 as SNEGSKA (reference sequence). V shed 4 bases and J shed 2 bases, with 15 bases lying between them. The CDR3 reads CSATQDDFPYEQYF. The CDR3 DNA sequence: TGCAGTGCTACACAGGATGACTTTCCCTACGAGCAGTACTTC.